This T cell receptor (beta chain) was profiled in a study of shared clonotypes between healthy human individuals. The sorted-subset replicate PCRs were given around 200 ng DNA, which is tens of thousands of T cell genomes. Method: immunoSEQ multiplex PCR; TCRdb's copy keeps in-frame clones and lacks some. The sample has around 700,000 clones; about three quarters are singletons. CDR1 and CDR2 from the germline V gene are SEHNR and FQNEAQ (reference sequence). The CDR3 loop spans 15 amino acids. The J segment lost 4 bases and the V segment lost 1 base, leaving 3 bases of the junction unmatched. Sequencing was done on a sample of memory CD4+ T cells sorted from blood. Regarding subset: CD45RA-negative fraction. The TCR originated in a woman aged 25 to 39 in good health. The chain joins TRBV7-9 to TRBJ2-3, with TRBD1 matching over 9 bases. The CDR3 spells CASSLVTGGPDTQYF. CDR3 nucleotides: TGTGCCAGCAGCTTAGTGACAGGGGGGCCAGATACGCAGTATTTT. The full variable domain, completed using reference TRBV7-9 and TRBJ2-3, is DTGVSQNPRHKITKRGQNVTFRCDPISEHNRLYWYRQTLGQGPEFLTYFQNEAQLEKSRLLSDRFSAERPKGSFSTLEIQRTEQGDSAMYLCASSLVTGGPDTQYFGPGTRLTVL.